These 12 T cell receptor beta chains came from one sample sequenced in a study of early T cells in non-severe SARS-CoV-2 infection. Via MiXCR, TCRdb re-called the 5' RACE reads, giving one row per CDR3 protein. The sample consists of approximately 99,000 distinct CDR3 sequences, 12% of them appearing once. Sequencing was performed on whole blood. These receptors were collected from an adult who was a healthcare worker with PCR-confirmed SARS-CoV-2 infection or an uninfected control (not recorded which).

The table lists this clonotype with a few counts. The chain links TRBV7-6 to TRBJ2-1, with 13 bases fitting TRBD2. The CDR3 runs to 15 residues. The trim removed 6 bases at V and 7 bases at J, leaving 6 bases unmatched. Germline CDR1 and CDR2: SGHVS and FNYEAQ. The CDR3 DNA follows: TGTGCCAGCAGGGCACTAGCGGGAGGGGATAATGAGCAGTTCTTC. This encodes CASRALAGGDNEQFF.

Comments on this clonotype: This may come from a read error, since a much larger clone is one base off. The chain links TRBV11-3 to TRBJ2-2; TRBD2 might be the D (5 bases). CDR1 and CDR2 (germline): SGHNT, YENEEA. This CDR3 is built from 14 residues. The CDR3 spells CASSSLMNTGELLF. The CDR3 DNA reads TGTGCCAGCAGCTCACTTATGAACACCGGGGAGCTGCTTTTT.

This clonotype was recorded a few times. The chain combines TRBV15 with TRBJ1-5; TRBD1 aligns across 7 bases. Germline loops: CDR1 LNHNV, CDR2 YYDKDF (reference sequence). With V trimmed by 2 bases and J by 1 base, 8 bases remained unmatched. The CDR3 is 17 residues long. The CDR3 bases are TGTGCCACCAGCAGACGCACAGGGGCCTCCAGCAATCAGCCCCAGCATTTT. Translating it yields CATSRRTGASSNQPQHF.

This clonotype was seen more than once but under ten times. The rearrangement uses TRBV6-5 and TRBJ2-7, with 11 bases that match TRBD2. The germline V gene has CDR1 MNHEY and CDR2 SVGAGI. The CDR3 loop spans 15 amino acids. V gave up 3 bases and J gave up 3 bases; unmatched junction bases: 4. CDR3: CASSYVAGGDYEQYF. DNA for the CDR3: TGTGCCAGCAGTTATGTAGCGGGAGGGGACTACGAGCAGTACTTC.

The chain recombines TRBV6-2 or TRBV6-3 with TRBJ2-5; 12 bases are shared with TRBD2. V trimming: 6 bases; J trimming: 5 bases; junction bases outside the gene matches: 4. CDR1 and CDR2 from the germline V gene are MNHEY and SVGEGT. The CDR3 extends over 14 amino acids. The CDR3 is CASRKTSGGETQYF. For the CDR3, the DNA is TGTGCCAGCAGAAAAACTAGCGGGGGGGAGACCCAGTACTTC.

This clonotype was counted only a few times. This rearrangement joins TRBV5-4 to TRBJ2-7, with D maybe TRBD1 (5 bases). The length of the CDR3 is 13 residues. V was shortened by 0 bases and J by 5 bases, with 9 bases between the two germline ends. Germline values: CDR1 SGHNT, CDR2 YYREEE (reference sequence). The CDR3 DNA sequence: TGTGCCAGCAGCTTGGTGCAGGGCCACGAGCAGTACTTC. Translating it yields CASSLVQGHEQYF.

This clonotype was detected ten times or more. The rearrangement uses TRBV6-4 and TRBJ1-5, with D uncertain. Per germline, CDR1 MRHNA and CDR2 SNTAGT. V dropped 4 bases and J dropped 4 bases, with 8 bases sitting between them. This CDR3 has 13 residues. The CDR3 nucleotides read TGTGCCAGCAGTGCGAGCATGAATCAGCCCCAGCATTTT. Translated: CASSASMNQPQHF.

A few counts support this clonotype. V is TRBV3-1 and J is TRBJ2-2; D remains unclear. Germline V gives CDR1 LGHDT, CDR2 YNNKEL (reference sequence). V dropped 0 bases and J dropped 6 bases, with 2 bases sitting between them. The CDR3 sequence is 12 residues long. The CDR3 sequence is CASSQDSGELFF. For the CDR3, the DNA is TGTGCCAGCAGCCAAGATTCCGGGGAGCTGTTTTTT.

This clonotype was detected many times. The chain is built from TRBV29-1 and TRBJ2-3; 12 nucleotides match TRBD2. CDR1 is SQVTM, CDR2 ANQGSEA, per germline. Trimming at V came to 6 bases and at J to 3 bases, leaving 1 base not matched to a gene. This CDR3 spans 13 amino acids. The DNA for the CDR3 is TGCAGCGTCCTAGCGGGAGGGACAGATACGCAGTATTTT. Translation gives CSVLAGGTDTQYF.

This clonotype was counted ten times or more. The genes are TRBV18 and TRBJ1-1, with D unclear. V was shortened by 2 bases and J by 1 base, with 8 bases between the two germline ends. The CDR3 length is 14 residues. Germline values: CDR1 KGHSH, CDR2 LQKENI. CDR3 residues: CASSPGSGNTEAFF. CDR3 nucleotide sequence: TGTGCCAGCTCACCAGGGTCCGGGAACACTGAAGCTTTCTTT.

This clonotype has only a few counts. The chain is built from TRBV11-2 and TRBJ2-7; D not resolved. V lost 4 bases and J lost 4, with 11 bases in between. The CDR3 totals 13 residues. Germline V CDR1 and CDR2: SGHAT, FQNNGV. The CDR3 nucleotides read TGTGCCAGCAGCTCAAGTACGGGTTACGAGCAGTACTTC. Protein product: CASSSSTGYEQYF. Based on the CDR3 plus reference TRBV11-2 and TRBJ2-7, the full variable domain is EAGVAQSPRYKIIEKRQSVAFWCNPISGHATLYWYQQILGQGPKLLIQFQNNGVVDDSQLPKDRFSAERLKGVDSTLKIQPAKLEDSAVYLCASSSSTGYEQYFGPGTRLTVT.

There are a few counts of this clonotype. The V and J genes are TRBV18 and TRBJ1-3; the D gene is possibly TRBD1 (6 bases). The V gene's germline CDR1 is KGHSH and CDR2 LQKENI. The CDR3 contains 17 residues. V lost 5 bases, J lost 1 base, and 18 bases lay in between. The CDR3 nucleotides are TGTGCCAGCTCAGCCCAGACACAGGGTTATTCTGGAAACACCATATATTTT. Protein product: CASSAQTQGYSGNTIYF.